These 14 T cell receptor beta chains were all obtained from the same sample, sequenced in a study of cytomegalovirus exposure and HLA in healthy donors. The PCR had 60 Vbeta and 13 Jbeta primers. Generated by immunoSEQ multiplex PCR, the TCRdb table keeps only in-frame clones and is missing some. There are 150,000 to 200,000 clones in the sample; approximately 80% occur only once, and roughly 1.2% lies in the top ten. Sequencing was carried out using PBMCs. The receptors were gathered from a woman between 45 and 65 years old in good health and CMV-seronegative.

This clone was detected a few times. The chain links TRBV2 to TRBJ2-7, with TRBD2 matching over 14 bases. The CDR3 contains 15 residues. CDR1 and CDR2 from the germline V gene are SNHLY and FYNNEI. J gave up 3 bases and V 6 bases, and 4 bases lay outside the gene matches. The CDR3 bases are TGTGCCAGCAGGCCCGGGACTAGCGGGAGCTACGAGCAGTACTTC. It translates to CASRPGTSGSYEQYF.

J is TRBJ1-5 and V is TRBV21-1. TRBV21-1 is classified as a pseudogene. This CDR3 has 19 residues. The DNA for the CDR3 is TGTGCCAGCGGACTCACCCACGCTGACCTTGCCTATAGCAATCAGCCCCAGCATTTT. As protein: CASGLTHADLAYSNQPQHF.

This chain connects TRBV9 to TRBJ2-2; 8 bases are a match to TRBD1. Germline-derived CDR1 and CDR2 are SGDLS and YYNGEE. The CDR3 loop spans 19 amino acids. V trimming: 0 bases; J trimming: 0 bases; junction bases outside the gene matches: 10. The CDR3 loop is CASSVAGGTGFTNTGELFF. CDR3 bases: TGTGCCAGCAGCGTAGCCGGAGGGACAGGCTTCACGAACACCGGGGAGCTGTTTTTT. Combining the CDR3 with reference TRBV9 and TRBJ2-2 gives the whole variable domain DSGVTQTPKHLITATGQRVTLRCSPRSGDLSVYWYQQSLDQGLQFLIQYYNGEERAKGNILERFSAQQFPDLHSELNLSSLELGDSALYFCASSVAGGTGFTNTGELFFGEGSRLTVL.

The chain employs TRBV6-5 and TRBJ1-1, with unresolved D. Looked up from germline, CDR1 is MNHEY and CDR2 is SVGAGI. V was shortened by 2 bases and J by 11 bases, with 15 bases between the two germline ends. This CDR3 contains 13 residues. The CDR3: CASSYEVPGPAFF. The DNA for the CDR3 is TGTGCCAGCAGTTACGAAGTACCGGGTCCGGCTTTCTTT.

The gene calls are TRBV27 and TRBJ2-7, with 10 nucleotides matching TRBD1. The germline V gene encodes CDR1 MNHEY and CDR2 SMNVEV (reference sequence). Trimming removed 6 bases from V and 4 bases from J; junction bases left unmatched: 15. The CDR3 totals 17 residues. CDR3: CASRPGTGVSSGYEQYF. DNA of the CDR3: TGTGCCAGCAGACCCGGGACAGGGGTTTCCTCAGGGTACGAGCAGTACTTC.

The chain joins TRBV2 to TRBJ2-5; 7 nucleotides line up with TRBD2. The germline CDR1 and CDR2 sequences are SNHLY and FYNNEI. The V segment lost 7 bases and the J segment 5 bases; nucleotides outside the gene matches: 7. This CDR3 comprises 13 residues. The CDR3 loop reads CASMRESWETQYF. As DNA, the CDR3 is TGTGCCAGCATGCGGGAGAGTTGGGAGACCCAGTACTTC.

The V gene is TRBV7-2, the J gene TRBJ2-7; 11 bases map to TRBD2. V lost 5 bases to trimming and J lost 2 bases; unmatched junction nucleotides: 5. Germline V CDR1 and CDR2: SGHTA, FQGNSA. The CDR3 covers 15 residues. The CDR3, as DNA: TGTGCCAGCAGCGGGTGGACTAGCGGGCCCTACGAGCAGTACTTC. Its protein is CASSGWTSGPYEQYF.

The J gene is TRBJ1-2, the V gene TRBV27; no firm D call. Trimming cost V 3 bases and J 3 bases, with 8 bases left between them. Germline-derived CDR1 and CDR2 are MNHEY and SMNVEV (reference sequence). The CDR3 runs to 13 residues. In DNA form, the CDR3 reads TGTGCCAGCAGTTTTGAGGGTTACTATGGCTACACCTTC. Encoded protein: CASSFEGYYGYTF.

V gene TRBV19 combines with J gene TRBJ2-2; D is uncertain. The CDR3 covers 15 residues. The germline V and J ends were trimmed by 3 bases and 0 bases, with 8 bases remaining between them. Germline CDR1 reads LNHDA; CDR2 reads SQIVND (reference sequence). The CDR3 protein is CASSIQSANTGELFF. CDR3 nucleotide sequence: TGTGCCAGTAGTATCCAGAGCGCGAACACCGGGGAGCTGTTTTTT. Filled out from reference TRBV19 and TRBJ2-2, the complete variable domain reads DGGITQSPKYLFRKEGQNVTLSCEQNLNHDAMYWYRQDPGQGLRLIYYSQIVNDFQKGDIAEGYSVSREKKESFPLTVTSAQKNPTAFYLCASSIQSANTGELFFGEGSRLTVL.

The chain recombines TRBV7-2 with TRBJ2-3; D is unresolved. V was shortened by 5 bases and J by 5 bases, with 14 bases between the two germline ends. The CDR3 contains 14 residues. Looked up from germline, CDR1 is SGHTA and CDR2 is FQGNSA. The CDR3: CASSTRSLLDTQYF. CDR3 coding DNA: TGTGCCAGCAGCACCCGGAGTTTATTAGATACGCAGTATTTT.

The chain is built from TRBV9 and TRBJ1-5, with 8 bases lining up with TRBD1. The germline V gene encodes CDR1 SGDLS and CDR2 YYNGEE. With V trimmed by 1 base and J by 4 bases, 4 bases remained unmatched. This CDR3 region has 15 residues. CDR3 DNA sequence: TGTGCCAGCAGCGTACACGGACAGGGTAATCAGCCCCAGCATTTT. It is translated as CASSVHGQGNQPQHF.

The chain uses TRBV7-9 and TRBJ1-2; TRBD1 matches at 7 bases. Trimming removed 3 bases from V and 6 bases from J; junction bases left unmatched: 7. The germline CDR1 and CDR2 sequences are SEHNR and FQNEAQ (reference sequence). The CDR3 is made up of 14 amino acids. The CDR3 protein is CASSLAGGDDGYTF. The CDR3 coding sequence is TGTGCCAGCAGCTTGGCAGGGGGAGATGATGGCTACACCTTC.

The genes are TRBV5-4 and TRBJ1-3, with 11 nucleotides matching TRBD1. The germline gives CDR1 SGHNT, CDR2 YYREEE (reference sequence). The CDR3 length is 17 residues. The V and J ends lost 4 bases and 0 bases, in that order; junction bases with no gene match: 6. CDR3 amino acids: CASSRTGGLFSGNTIYF. In nucleotides, the CDR3 is TGTGCCAGCAGCCGGACAGGGGGCCTCTTCTCTGGAAACACCATATATTTT. Filled out from reference TRBV5-4 and TRBJ1-3, the complete variable domain reads ETGVTQSPTHLIKTRGQQVTLRCSSQSGHNTVSWYQQALGQGPQFIFQYYREEENGRGNFPPRFSGLQFPNYSSELNVNALELDDSALYLCASSRTGGLFSGNTIYFGEGSWLTVV.

The V gene is TRBV7-2, the J gene TRBJ1-3; 7 bases match TRBD1. V lost 4 bases and J lost 0; bases outside the gene matches: 6. CDR3 length equals 16 residues. Looked up from germline, CDR1 is SGHTA and CDR2 is FQGNSA. This chain's CDR3 is CASSSLGTASGNTIYF. DNA for the CDR3: TGTGCCAGCAGCTCACTCGGGACAGCCTCTGGAAACACCATATATTTT.